This entry lists 20 T cell receptor beta chains sequenced from one sample in a study of T cells in Graves' hyperthyroidism and ophthalmopathy. TCR beta CDR3 regions were amplified from RNA. With the HTBI primer set, the TCR CDR3 went through a first round of RT-PCR. MiXCR, run by TCRdb on the multiplex PCR reads, gives a single entry per CDR3 protein. The data contain approximately 530,000 distinct CDR3 sequences, over 15% of them singletons. What was sequenced was blood. Receptors originate from a woman in her late teens or twenties with Graves' hyperthyroidism.

This clonotype was detected ten times or more. This rearrangement joins TRBV20-1 to TRBJ1-1; D is possibly TRBD1 (5 bases). V was cut by 5 bases and J by 10 bases, with 8 bases left in between. The length of the CDR3 is 9 residues. Germline CDR1 and CDR2: DFQATT and SNEGSKA (reference sequence). CDR3 DNA sequence: TGCAGTGCTCTTAGGGGAGCTTTCTTT. It specifies CSALRGAFF.

The sample holds many counts of this clonotype. The V call is TRBV15, the J call TRBJ1-5; maybe TRBD1 (5 bases). Trimming took off 0 bases at V and 0 bases at J, with 12 bases between the two ends. The germline V gene has CDR1 LNHNV and CDR2 YYDKDF (reference sequence). This CDR3 has 17 amino acids. CDR3 sequence: CATSRDGRTHSNQPQHF. CDR3 bases: TGTGCCACCAGCAGAGATGGCAGGACACATAGCAATCAGCCCCAGCATTTT.

This clonotype was picked up a small number of times. V is TRBV4-1 and J is TRBJ2-7; possible D gene TRBD2, 6 bases. The CDR3 contains 15 residues. Germline assignment: CDR1 MGHRA and CDR2 YSYEKL. Trimming stripped 2 bases from V and 3 bases from J, with 14 bases between. The DNA for the CDR3 is TGCGCCAGCAGCCAAATTACAGGAGGGTTCTACGAGCAGTACTTC. Amino acids: CASSQITGGFYEQYF.

This clonotype was seen at least ten times. V usage is TRBV29-1 and J usage is TRBJ2-1; 10 positions match TRBD2. V was pared by 6 bases and J by 2 bases, with 4 bases of the junction left unmatched. The CDR3 runs to 14 residues. In germline, CDR1 is SQVTM, CDR2 ANQGSEA. In DNA, the CDR3 is TGCAGCGTCGACACTAGCGGGACCTACAATGAGCAGTTCTTC. Translation gives CSVDTSGTYNEQFF.

This clonotype has a handful of counts. The genes are TRBV18 and TRBJ2-7; 11 nucleotides align to TRBD2. The V gene end was trimmed by 3 bases and the J gene end by 4 bases; junction bases not matched to a gene: 5. CDR1 and CDR2 from the germline V gene are KGHSH and LQKENI. This CDR3 region has 15 residues. CDR3 region: CASSPLGTSGYEQYF. The CDR3 coding sequence is TGTGCCAGCTCACCTCTCGGGACTAGCGGTTACGAGCAGTACTTC.

This clonotype was detected only a few times. The gene calls are TRBV2 and TRBJ2-1; D is ambiguous. The CDR3 is 13 residues long. V was cut by 5 bases and J by 8 bases, with 13 bases left in between. CDR1 is SNHLY, CDR2 FYNNEI, per germline. CDR3 sequence reads: CASSNNNGDEQFF. The CDR3, as DNA: TGTGCCAGCAGTAATAACAACGGCGATGAGCAGTTCTTC. The entire variable domain, with the rest obtained from reference TRBV2 and TRBJ2-1, is as follows: EPEVTQTPSHQVTQMGQEVILRCVPISNHLYFYWYRQILGQKVEFLVSFYNNEISEKSEIFDDQFSVERPDGSNFTLKIRSTKLEDSAMYFCASSNNNGDEQFFGPGTRLTVL.

This clonotype was counted at least ten times. This chain links TRBV6-1 with TRBJ1-5; D unresolved. This CDR3 has 15 amino acids. Germline loops: CDR1 MNHNS, CDR2 SASEGT. V lost 1 base, J lost 0 bases, and 7 bases lay in between. CDR3 nucleotides: TGTGCCAGCAGTGAAGAGATCTATAGCAATCAGCCCCAGCATTTT. This codes for CASSEEIYSNQPQHF.

V and J are TRBV5-1 and TRBJ1-2; 7 bases fit TRBD1. Trimming took 3 bases from V and 5 from J; bases not matched to a gene: 10. Per the germline V gene, CDR1 is SGHRS and CDR2 is YFSETQ. The CDR3 has 15 amino acids. In nucleotides, the CDR3 is TGCGCCAGCAGCTCAGAAGGGACAGATTCTTATGGCTACACCTTC. This codes for CASSSEGTDSYGYTF.

This clonotype has ten or more counts. V usage is TRBV12-3 or TRBV12-4 and J usage is TRBJ2-2; the D call may be TRBD1 or TRBD2 (5 bases each). The CDR3 loop spans 13 amino acids. V lost 6 bases to trimming and J lost 2 bases, with 7 bases between them. Written as DNA, the CDR3 is TGTGCCAGCAGAGGGACCAACACCGGGGAGCTGTTTTTT. Amino acids: CASRGTNTGELFF.

This clonotype appeared many times. This chain joins TRBV10-3 and TRBJ2-1; TRBD2 aligns across 12 bases. In germline, CDR1 is ENHRY, CDR2 SYGVKD. The trim removed 10 bases at V and 7 bases at J, leaving 8 bases unmatched. This CDR3 is built from 14 residues. The CDR3 loop is CATLGLAGRNEQFF. CDR3 in DNA: TGTGCCACCCTCGGACTAGCGGGAAGGAATGAGCAGTTCTTC.

The chain carries TRBV5-1 and TRBJ2-5; the D gene could be TRBD1 or TRBD2 (5 bases each). The CDR3 spans 14 residues. The V end lost 4 bases, the J end lost 5 bases, and 15 bases lay between the germline ends. The germline CDR1 and CDR2 sequences are SGHRS and YFSETQ. CDR3: CASSLYRDGETQYF. The DNA of the CDR3 is TGCGCCAGCAGCCTCTACCGGGACGGGGAGACCCAGTACTTC.

The chain couples TRBV30 to TRBJ2-7, with D possibly being TRBD1 (6 bases). The V end was cut by 3 bases, the J end by 0 bases, with 21 bases between. The length of the CDR3 is 17 residues. The germline V gene encodes CDR1 GTSNPN and CDR2 SVGIG (reference sequence). This CDR3 reads CAWRQKFGQLPSYEQYF. CDR3 coding DNA: TGTGCCTGGAGACAGAAATTCGGACAGCTACCCTCCTACGAGCAGTACTTC.

The rearrangement joins TRBV5-1 to TRBJ2-5; 8 bases are a match to TRBD1. CDR3 length: 17 residues. With V trimmed by 2 bases and J by 1 base, 10 bases remained unmatched. Germline values: CDR1 SGHRS, CDR2 YFSETQ. Here the CDR3 DNA reads TGCGCCAGCAGCTTCCTTGGGACAGGACTACTCCAAGAGACCCAGTACTTC. Its protein is CASSFLGTGLLQETQYF.

The chain joins TRBV7-8 to TRBJ2-3; 11 nucleotides agree with TRBD2. Germline assignment: CDR1 SGHVS and CDR2 FQNEAQ. This CDR3 has 16 amino acids. V trimming: 2 bases; J trimming: 1 base; junction bases outside the gene matches: 2. The CDR3 DNA is TGTGCCAGCAGCTTATGGGGACTAGCGGGCACAGATACGCAGTATTTT. Amino acids: CASSLWGLAGTDTQYF.

This clonotype was counted a few times. The rearrangement links TRBV11-3 to TRBJ2-1; the match to TRBD2 covers 8 bases. V shed 5 bases, J shed 6 bases, and the junction held 9 bases outside the gene matches. The CDR3 runs 15 residues. From germline, CDR1 is SGHNT and CDR2 YENEEA. CDR3 nucleotide sequence: TGTGCCAGCAGCCCTCGACTAGCGAGAGGCAATGAGCAGTTCTTC. It encodes CASSPRLARGNEQFF. The complete variable domain, with remaining parts taken from reference TRBV11-3 and TRBJ2-1, reads EAGVVQSPRYKIIEKKQPVAFWCNPISGHNTLYWYLQNLGQGPELLIRYENEEAVDDSQLPKDRFSAERLKGVDSTLKIQPAELGDSAVYLCASSPRLARGNEQFFGPGTRLTVL.

This clonotype was recorded many times. The chain carries TRBV5-1 and TRBJ1-4, with 12 bases matching TRBD1. V trimming: 3 bases; J trimming: 6 bases; junction bases outside the gene matches: 3. The CDR3 consists of 15 residues. The germline V gene encodes CDR1 SGHRS and CDR2 YFSETQ. The CDR3 coding sequence is TGCGCCAGCAGCTGGGGGACAGGGGGCGATGAAAAACTGTTTTTT. Encoded protein: CASSWGTGGDEKLFF.

The rearrangement joins TRBV6-5 to TRBJ1-2; D is perhaps TRBD1 (5 bases). From germline, CDR1 is MNHEY and CDR2 SVGAGI. Trimming left V 0 bases short and J 2 bases short, with 7 bases between. CDR3 length: 14 amino acids. The CDR3: CASSYSKGNYGYTF. DNA of the CDR3: TGTGCCAGCAGTTACTCGAAGGGGAACTATGGCTACACCTTC.

In its sample, this clonotype was seen many times. The V and J genes are TRBV12-3 or TRBV12-4 and TRBJ1-6; TRBD1 matches 7 bases. The CDR3 totals 15 residues. Trimming removed 2 bases from V and 7 bases from J; junction bases left unmatched: 5. CDR3 loop: CASSLKNRGNSPLHF. The CDR3 bases are TGTGCCAGCAGTTTAAAAAACAGGGGAAATTCACCCCTCCACTTT.

This clonotype was seen a handful of times. V and J are TRBV29-1 and TRBJ1-5; TRBD1 matches 9 bases. The CDR3 runs to 15 residues. Trimming cost V 6 bases and J 6 bases; bases outside gene matches: 12. Germline V CDR1 and CDR2: SQVTM, ANQGSEA. For the CDR3, the DNA is TGCAGCGTAGCCCCCGGGACAGGGATCGGTCAGCCCCAGCATTTT. Amino acid sequence: CSVAPGTGIGQPQHF.

V gene TRBV4-3 combines with J gene TRBJ1-2, with no clear D. The length of the CDR3 is 12 residues. CDR1 is LGHNA, CDR2 YSLEER, per germline. Deletions cut 0 bases from V and 4 bases from J, with 3 bases between. The CDR3 DNA reads as TGCGCCAGCAGCCAAGACCTCTATGGCTACACCTTC. Translation: CASSQDLYGYTF.